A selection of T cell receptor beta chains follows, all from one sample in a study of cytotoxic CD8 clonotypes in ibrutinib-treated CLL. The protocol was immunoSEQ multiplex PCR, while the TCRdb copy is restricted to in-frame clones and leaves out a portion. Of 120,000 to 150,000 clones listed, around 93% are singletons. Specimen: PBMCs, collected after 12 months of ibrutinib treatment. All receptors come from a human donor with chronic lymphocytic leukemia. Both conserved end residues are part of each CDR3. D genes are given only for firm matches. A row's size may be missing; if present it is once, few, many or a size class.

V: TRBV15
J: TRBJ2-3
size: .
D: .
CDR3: CATSRLYTDTQYF
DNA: TGTGCCACCAGCAGGCTTTACACAGATACGCAGTATTTT

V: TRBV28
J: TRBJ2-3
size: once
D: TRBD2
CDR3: CASSPTSGSSDTQYF
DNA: TGTGCCAGCAGTCCAACTAGCGGGAGTTCGGATACGCAGTATTTT

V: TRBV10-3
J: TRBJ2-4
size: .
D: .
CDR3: CAISELTDRAKNIQYF
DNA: TGTGCCATCAGTGAACTGACAGACCGAGCCAAAAACATTCAGTACTTC

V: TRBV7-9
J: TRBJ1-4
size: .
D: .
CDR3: CASSFTFVGWEEKLFF
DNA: TGTGCCAGCAGCTTCACATTCGTTGGGTGGGAGGAAAAACTGTTTTTT

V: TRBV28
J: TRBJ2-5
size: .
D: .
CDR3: CASSAAGSQETQYF
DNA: TGTGCCAGCAGTGCGGCAGGGAGCCAAGAGACCCAGTACTTC

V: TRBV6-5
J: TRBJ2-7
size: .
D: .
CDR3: CASSYGNPVYEQYF
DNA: TGTGCCAGCAGTTATGGGAACCCGGTCTACGAGCAGTACTTC

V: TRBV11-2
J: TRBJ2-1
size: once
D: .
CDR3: CASSLLAGSNEQFF
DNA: TGTGCCAGCAGCTTACTCGCGGGATCGAATGAGCAGTTCTTC

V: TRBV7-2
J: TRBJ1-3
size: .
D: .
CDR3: CASSLSAGGNTIYF
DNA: TGTGCCAGCAGCTTATCGGCAGGGGGAAACACCATATATTTT

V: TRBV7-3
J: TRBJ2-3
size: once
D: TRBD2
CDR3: CASSLDGRGTDTQYF
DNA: TGTGCCAGCAGCTTAGACGGGAGGGGTACAGATACGCAGTATTTT

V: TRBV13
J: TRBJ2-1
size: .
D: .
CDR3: CASSLGSEQFF
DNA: TGTGCCAGCAGCTTAGGGTCTGAGCAGTTCTTC

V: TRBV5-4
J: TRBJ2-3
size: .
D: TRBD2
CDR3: CASSSSGSRTDTQYF
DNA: TGTGCCAGCAGCTCCAGCGGGAGCCGCACAGATACGCAGTATTTT

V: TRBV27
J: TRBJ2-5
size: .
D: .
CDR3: CASSSTGQETQYF
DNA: TGTGCCAGCAGTTCCACGGGACAAGAGACCCAGTACTTC

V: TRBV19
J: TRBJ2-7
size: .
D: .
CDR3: CASSIEVGPNEQYF
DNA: TGTGCCAGTAGTATAGAGGTAGGACCTAACGAGCAGTACTTC

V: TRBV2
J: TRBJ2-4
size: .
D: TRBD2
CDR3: CASSALAGESHF
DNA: TGTGCCAGCAGTGCCCTAGCGGGAGAGTCCCACTTC

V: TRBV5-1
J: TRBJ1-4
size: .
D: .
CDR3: CASSLGSGPNEKLFF
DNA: TGCGCCAGCAGCTTGGGCTCAGGACCTAATGAAAAACTGTTTTTT

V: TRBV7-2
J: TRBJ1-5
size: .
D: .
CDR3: CASSHGQAINQPQHF
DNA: TGTGCCAGCAGCCATGGGCAGGCGATCAATCAGCCCCAGCATTTT

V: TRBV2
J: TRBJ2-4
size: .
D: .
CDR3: CASSEAASAGRNIQYF
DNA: TGTGCCAGCAGTGAAGCCGCATCCGCAGGGCGAAACATTCAGTACTTC